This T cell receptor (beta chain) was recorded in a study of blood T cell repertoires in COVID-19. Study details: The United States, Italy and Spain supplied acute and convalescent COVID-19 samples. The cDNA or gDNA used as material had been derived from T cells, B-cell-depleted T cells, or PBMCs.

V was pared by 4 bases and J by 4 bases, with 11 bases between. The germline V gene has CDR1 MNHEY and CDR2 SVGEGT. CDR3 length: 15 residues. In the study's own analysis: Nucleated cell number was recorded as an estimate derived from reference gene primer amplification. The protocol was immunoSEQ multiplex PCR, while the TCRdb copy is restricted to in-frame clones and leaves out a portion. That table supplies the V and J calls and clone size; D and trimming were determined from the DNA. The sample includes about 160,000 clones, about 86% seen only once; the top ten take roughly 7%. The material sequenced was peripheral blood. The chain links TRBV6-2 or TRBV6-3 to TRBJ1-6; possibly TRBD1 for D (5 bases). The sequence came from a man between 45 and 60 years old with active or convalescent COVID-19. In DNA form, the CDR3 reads TGTGCCAGCAGTTCCGACAGAACATATAATTCACCCCTCCACTTT. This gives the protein CASSSDRTYNSPLHF.